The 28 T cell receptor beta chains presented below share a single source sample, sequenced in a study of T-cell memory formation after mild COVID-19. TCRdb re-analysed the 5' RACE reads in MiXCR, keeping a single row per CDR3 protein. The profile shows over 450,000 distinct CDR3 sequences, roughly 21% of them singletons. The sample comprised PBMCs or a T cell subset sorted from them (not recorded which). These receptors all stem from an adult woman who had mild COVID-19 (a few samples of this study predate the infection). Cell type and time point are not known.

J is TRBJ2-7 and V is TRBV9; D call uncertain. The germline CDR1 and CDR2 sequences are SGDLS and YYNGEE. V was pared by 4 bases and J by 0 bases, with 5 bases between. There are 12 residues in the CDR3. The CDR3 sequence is CASSTHSYEQYF. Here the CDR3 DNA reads TGTGCCAGCAGCACTCACTCCTACGAGCAGTACTTC.

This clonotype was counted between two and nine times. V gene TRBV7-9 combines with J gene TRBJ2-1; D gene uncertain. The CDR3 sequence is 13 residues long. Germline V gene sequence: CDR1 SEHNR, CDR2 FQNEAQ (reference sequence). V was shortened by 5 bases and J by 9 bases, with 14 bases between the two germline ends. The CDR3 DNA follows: TGTGCCAGCAGCCCAGGCACGACCGGTGAGCAGTTCTTC. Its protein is CASSPGTTGEQFF.

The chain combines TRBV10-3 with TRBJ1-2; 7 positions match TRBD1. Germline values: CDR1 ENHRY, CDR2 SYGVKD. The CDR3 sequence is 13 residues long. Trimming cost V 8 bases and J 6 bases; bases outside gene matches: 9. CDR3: CAISGQALDGYTF. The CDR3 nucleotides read TGTGCCATCTCAGGACAGGCCCTGGATGGCTACACCTTC.

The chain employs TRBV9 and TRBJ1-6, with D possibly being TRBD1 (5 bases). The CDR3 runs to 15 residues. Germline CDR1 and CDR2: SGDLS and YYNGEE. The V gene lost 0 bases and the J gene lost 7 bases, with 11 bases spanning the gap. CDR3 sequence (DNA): TGTGCCAGCAGCGTAGGTGCAGGGAAGAATTCACCCCTCCACTTT. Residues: CASSVGAGKNSPLHF.

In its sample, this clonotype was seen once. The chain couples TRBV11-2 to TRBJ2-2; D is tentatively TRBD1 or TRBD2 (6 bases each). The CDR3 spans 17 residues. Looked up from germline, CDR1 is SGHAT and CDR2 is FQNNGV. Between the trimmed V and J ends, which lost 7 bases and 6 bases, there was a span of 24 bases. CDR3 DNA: TGTGCCAGCACCTCCGGGGGCGGAGTTGGGTACGCCGGGGAGCTGTTTTTT. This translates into CASTSGGGVGYAGELFF.

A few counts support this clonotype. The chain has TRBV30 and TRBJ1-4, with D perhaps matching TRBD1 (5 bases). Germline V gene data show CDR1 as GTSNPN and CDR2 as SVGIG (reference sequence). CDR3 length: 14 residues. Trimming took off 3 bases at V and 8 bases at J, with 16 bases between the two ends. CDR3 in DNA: TGTGCCTGGAGCGCGAGACAGAACGGGGAAAAACTGTTTTTT. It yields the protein CAWSARQNGEKLFF.

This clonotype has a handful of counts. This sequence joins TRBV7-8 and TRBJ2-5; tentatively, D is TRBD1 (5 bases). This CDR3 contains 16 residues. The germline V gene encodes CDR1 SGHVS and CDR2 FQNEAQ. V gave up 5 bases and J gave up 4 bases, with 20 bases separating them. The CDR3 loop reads CASSPDLTAAGETQYF. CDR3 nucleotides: TGTGCCAGCAGCCCAGATCTGACAGCCGCAGGAGAGACCCAGTACTTC.

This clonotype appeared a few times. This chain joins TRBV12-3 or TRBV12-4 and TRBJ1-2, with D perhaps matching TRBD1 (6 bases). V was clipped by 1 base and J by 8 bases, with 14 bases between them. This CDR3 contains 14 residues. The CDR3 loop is CASSLGGGREGYTF. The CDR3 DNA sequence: TGTGCCAGCAGTTTAGGGGGGGGCCGGGAAGGCTACACCTTC.

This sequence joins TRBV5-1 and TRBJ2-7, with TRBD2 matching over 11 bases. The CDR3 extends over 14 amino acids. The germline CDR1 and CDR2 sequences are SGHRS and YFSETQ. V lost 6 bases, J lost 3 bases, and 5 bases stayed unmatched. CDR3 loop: CASTDTSGSYEQYF. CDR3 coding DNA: TGCGCCAGCACCGATACTAGCGGGAGCTACGAGCAGTACTTC.

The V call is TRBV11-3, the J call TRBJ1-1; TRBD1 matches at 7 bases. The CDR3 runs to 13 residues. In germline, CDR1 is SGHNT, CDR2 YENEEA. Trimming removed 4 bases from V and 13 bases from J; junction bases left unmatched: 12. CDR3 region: CASSSTTRGKGFF. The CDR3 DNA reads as TGTGCCAGCAGCTCCACGACCAGGGGGAAGGGTTTCTTT.

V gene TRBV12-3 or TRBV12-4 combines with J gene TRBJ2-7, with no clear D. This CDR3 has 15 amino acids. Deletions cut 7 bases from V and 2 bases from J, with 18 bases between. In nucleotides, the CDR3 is TGTGCCAGCAAGGAAACCCCACTCCCCACCTACGAGCAGTACTTC. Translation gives CASKETPLPTYEQYF.

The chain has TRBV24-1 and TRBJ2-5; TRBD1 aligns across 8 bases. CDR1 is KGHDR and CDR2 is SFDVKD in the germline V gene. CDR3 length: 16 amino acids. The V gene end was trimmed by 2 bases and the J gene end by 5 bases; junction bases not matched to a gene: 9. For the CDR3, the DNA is TGTGCCACCAGTGATTCCGGACAGGGTAACCTGGAGACCCAGTACTTC. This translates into CATSDSGQGNLETQYF.

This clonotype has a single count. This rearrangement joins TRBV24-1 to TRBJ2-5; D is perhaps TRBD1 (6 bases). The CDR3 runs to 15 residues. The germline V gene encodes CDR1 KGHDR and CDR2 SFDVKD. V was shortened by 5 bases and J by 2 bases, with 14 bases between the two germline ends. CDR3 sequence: CATSGVQGPQETQYF. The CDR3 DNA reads TGTGCCACCAGTGGGGTACAGGGACCACAAGAGACCCAGTACTTC.

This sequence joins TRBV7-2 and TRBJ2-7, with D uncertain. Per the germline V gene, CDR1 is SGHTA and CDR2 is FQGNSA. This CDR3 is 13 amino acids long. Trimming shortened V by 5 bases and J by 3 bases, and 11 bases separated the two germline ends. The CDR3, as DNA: TGTGCCAGCAGCGCGTTTAAGCACTACGAGCAGTACTTC. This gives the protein CASSAFKHYEQYF.

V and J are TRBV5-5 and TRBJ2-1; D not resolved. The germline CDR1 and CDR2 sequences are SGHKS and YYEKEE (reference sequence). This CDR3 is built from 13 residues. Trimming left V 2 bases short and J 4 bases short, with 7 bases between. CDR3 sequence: CASSFVEYNEQFF. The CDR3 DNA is TGTGCCAGCAGCTTTGTCGAATACAATGAGCAGTTCTTC. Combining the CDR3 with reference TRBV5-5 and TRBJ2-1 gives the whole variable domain DAGVTQSPTHLIKTRGQQVTLRCSPISGHKSVSWYQQVLGQGPQFIFQYYEKEERGRGNFPDRFSARQFPNYSSELNVNALLLGDSALYLCASSFVEYNEQFFGPGTRLTVL.

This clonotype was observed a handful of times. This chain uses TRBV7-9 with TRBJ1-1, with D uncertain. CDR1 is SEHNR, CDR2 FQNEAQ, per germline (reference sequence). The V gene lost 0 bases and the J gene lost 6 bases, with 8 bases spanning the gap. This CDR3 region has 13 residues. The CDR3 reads CASSLAFNAEAFF. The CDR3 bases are TGTGCCAGCAGCTTAGCTTTTAACGCTGAAGCTTTCTTT. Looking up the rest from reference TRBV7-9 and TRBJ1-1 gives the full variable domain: DTGVSQNPRHKITKRGQNVTFRCDPISEHNRLYWYRQTLGQGPEFLTYFQNEAQLEKSRLLSDRFSAERPKGSFSTLEIQRTEQGDSAMYLCASSLAFNAEAFFGQGTRLTVV.

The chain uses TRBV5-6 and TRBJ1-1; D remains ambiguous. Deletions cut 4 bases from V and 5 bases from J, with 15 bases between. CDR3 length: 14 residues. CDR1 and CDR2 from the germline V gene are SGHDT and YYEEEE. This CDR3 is CASSVRPSGTEAFF. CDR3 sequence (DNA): TGTGCCAGCAGCGTCCGGCCCTCTGGGACTGAAGCTTTCTTT.

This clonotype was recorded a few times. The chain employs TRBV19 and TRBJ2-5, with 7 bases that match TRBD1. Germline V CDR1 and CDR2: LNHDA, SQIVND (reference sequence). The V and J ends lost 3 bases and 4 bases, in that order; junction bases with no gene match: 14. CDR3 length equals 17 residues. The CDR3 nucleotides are TGTGCCAGTAGTATTCCCCCCCGGGACAGCATAGGAGAGACCCAGTACTTC. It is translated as CASSIPPRDSIGETQYF.

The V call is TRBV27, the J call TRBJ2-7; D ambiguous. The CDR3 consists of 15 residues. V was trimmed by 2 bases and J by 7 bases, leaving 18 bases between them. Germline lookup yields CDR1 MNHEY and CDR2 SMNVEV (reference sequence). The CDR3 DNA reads TGTGCCAGCAGTTTACGCAGTTCGAGTGGGCAGGAGCAGTACTTC. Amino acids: CASSLRSSSGQEQYF.

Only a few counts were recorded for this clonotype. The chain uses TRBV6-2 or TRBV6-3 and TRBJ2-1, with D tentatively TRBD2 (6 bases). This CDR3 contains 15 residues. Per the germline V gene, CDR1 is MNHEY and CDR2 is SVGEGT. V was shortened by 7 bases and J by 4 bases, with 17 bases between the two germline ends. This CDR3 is CASIQPGLFYNEQFF. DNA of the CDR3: TGTGCCAGCATTCAGCCGGGACTTTTTTACAATGAGCAGTTCTTC.

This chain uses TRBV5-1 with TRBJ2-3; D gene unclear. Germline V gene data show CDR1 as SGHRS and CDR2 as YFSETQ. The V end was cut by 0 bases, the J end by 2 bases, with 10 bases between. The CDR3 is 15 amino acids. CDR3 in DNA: TGCGCCAGCAGCTTGGCAGAACACTACACAGATACGCAGTATTTT. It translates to CASSLAEHYTDTQYF.

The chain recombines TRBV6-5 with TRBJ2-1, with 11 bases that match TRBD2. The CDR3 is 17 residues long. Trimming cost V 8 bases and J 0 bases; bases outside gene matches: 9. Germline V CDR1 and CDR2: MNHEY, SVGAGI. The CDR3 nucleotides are TGTGCCAGCGGCCTTAGCGGGGGGGCAGGCTCCTACAATGAGCAGTTCTTC. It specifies CASGLSGGAGSYNEQFF.

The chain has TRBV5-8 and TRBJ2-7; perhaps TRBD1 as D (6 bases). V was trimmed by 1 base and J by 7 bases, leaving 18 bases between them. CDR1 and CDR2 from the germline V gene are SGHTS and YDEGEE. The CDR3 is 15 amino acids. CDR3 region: CASSLYYRRRGEQYF. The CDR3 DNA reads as TGTGCCAGCAGCTTGTATTACAGGAGAAGGGGGGAGCAGTACTTC.

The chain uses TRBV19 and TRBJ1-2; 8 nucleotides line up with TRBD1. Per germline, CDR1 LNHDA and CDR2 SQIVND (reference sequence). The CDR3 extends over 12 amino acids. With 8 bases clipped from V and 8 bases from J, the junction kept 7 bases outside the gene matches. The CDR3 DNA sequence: TGTGCCAGTCGCCCAGGGGGCGGCGGCTACACCTTC. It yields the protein CASRPGGGGYTF.

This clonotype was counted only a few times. The CDR3 protein is CASSIGTGGYTF. For the CDR3, the DNA is TGTGCCAGTAGTATAGGAACCGGCGGCTACACCTTC. The J gene is TRBJ1-2, the V gene TRBV19; no reliable D call. The CDR3 has 12 residues. V dropped 1 base and J dropped 8 bases, with 8 bases sitting between them. In germline, CDR1 is LNHDA, CDR2 SQIVND (reference sequence).

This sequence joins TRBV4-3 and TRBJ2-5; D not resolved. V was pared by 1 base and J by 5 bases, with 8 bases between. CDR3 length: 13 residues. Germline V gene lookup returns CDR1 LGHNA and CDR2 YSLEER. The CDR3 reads CASSQARRETQYF. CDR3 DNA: TGCGCCAGCAGCCAAGCCCGACGGGAGACCCAGTACTTC.

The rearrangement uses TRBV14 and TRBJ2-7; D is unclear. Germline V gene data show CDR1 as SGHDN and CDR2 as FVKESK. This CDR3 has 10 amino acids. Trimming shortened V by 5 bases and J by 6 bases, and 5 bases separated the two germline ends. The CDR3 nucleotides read TGTGCCAGCAGCTACTTCGAGCAGTACTTC. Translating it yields CASSYFEQYF.

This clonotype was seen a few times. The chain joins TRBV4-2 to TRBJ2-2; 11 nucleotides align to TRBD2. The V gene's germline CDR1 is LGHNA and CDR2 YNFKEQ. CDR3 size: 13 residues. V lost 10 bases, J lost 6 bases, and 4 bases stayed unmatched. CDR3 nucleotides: TGTGCCACAGGACTAGCGGGCGCCGGGGAGCTGTTTTTT. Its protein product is CATGLAGAGELFF.